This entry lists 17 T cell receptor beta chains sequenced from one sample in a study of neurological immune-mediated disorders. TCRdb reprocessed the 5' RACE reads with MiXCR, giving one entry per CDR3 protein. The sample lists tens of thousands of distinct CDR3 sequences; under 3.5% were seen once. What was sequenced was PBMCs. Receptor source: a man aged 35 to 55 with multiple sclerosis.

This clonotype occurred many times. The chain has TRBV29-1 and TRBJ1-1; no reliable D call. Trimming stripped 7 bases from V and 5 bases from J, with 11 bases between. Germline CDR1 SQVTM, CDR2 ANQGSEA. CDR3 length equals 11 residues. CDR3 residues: CSGRGLTEAFF. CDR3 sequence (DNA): TGCAGCGGCCGGGGTTTGACTGAAGCTTTCTTT.

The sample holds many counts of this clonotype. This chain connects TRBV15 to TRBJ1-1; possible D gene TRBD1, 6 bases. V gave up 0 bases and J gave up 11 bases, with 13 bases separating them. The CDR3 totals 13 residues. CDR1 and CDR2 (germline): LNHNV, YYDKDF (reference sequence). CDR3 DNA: TGTGCCACCAGCAGAGATCAGGGGCTCGGGGCTTTCTTT. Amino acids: CATSRDQGLGAFF.

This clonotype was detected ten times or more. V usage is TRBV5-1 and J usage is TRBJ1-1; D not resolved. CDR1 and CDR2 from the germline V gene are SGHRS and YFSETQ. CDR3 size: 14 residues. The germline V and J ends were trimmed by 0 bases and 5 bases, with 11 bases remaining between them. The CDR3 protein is CASSLVAVSTEAFF. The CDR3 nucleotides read TGCGCCAGCAGCTTGGTGGCGGTTTCTACTGAAGCTTTCTTT. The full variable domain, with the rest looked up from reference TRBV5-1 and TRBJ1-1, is KAGVTQTPRYLIKTRGQQVTLSCSPISGHRSVSWYQQTPGQGLQFLFEYFSETQRNKGNFPGRFSGRQFSNSRSEMNVSTLELGDSALYLCASSLVAVSTEAFFGQGTRLTVV.

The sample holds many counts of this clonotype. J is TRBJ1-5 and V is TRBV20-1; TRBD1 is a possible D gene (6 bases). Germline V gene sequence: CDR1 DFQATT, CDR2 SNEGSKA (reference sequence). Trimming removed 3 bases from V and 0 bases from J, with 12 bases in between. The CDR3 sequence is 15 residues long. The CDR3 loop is CSASPDRSSNQPQHF. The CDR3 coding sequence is TGCAGTGCTAGTCCGGACAGATCTAGCAATCAGCCCCAGCATTTT.

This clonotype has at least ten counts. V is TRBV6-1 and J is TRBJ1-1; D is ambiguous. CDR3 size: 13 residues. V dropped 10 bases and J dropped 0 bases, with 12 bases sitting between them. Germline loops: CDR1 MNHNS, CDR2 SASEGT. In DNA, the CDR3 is TGTGCCACCGCGGAAGAGATGAACACTGAAGCTTTCTTT. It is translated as CATAEEMNTEAFF.

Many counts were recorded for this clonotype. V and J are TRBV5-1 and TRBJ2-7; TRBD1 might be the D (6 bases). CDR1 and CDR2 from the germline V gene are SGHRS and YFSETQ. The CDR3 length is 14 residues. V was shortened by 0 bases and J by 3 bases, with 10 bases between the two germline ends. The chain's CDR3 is CASSLGDTIYEQYF. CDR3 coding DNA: TGCGCCAGCAGCTTGGGGGACACGATCTACGAGCAGTACTTC.

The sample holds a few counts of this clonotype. The CDR3 coding sequence is TGTGCCAGCAGCTTATCCGGCGGCAGCGGTACGGGTAATGAGCAGTTCTTC. Encoded protein: CASSLSGGSGTGNEQFF. The gene calls are TRBV7-3 and TRBJ2-1, with D possibly being TRBD2 (5 bases). The V end was cut by 2 bases, the J end by 7 bases, with 21 bases between. The CDR3 has 17 amino acids. The germline V gene encodes CDR1 SGHTA and CDR2 FQGTGA.

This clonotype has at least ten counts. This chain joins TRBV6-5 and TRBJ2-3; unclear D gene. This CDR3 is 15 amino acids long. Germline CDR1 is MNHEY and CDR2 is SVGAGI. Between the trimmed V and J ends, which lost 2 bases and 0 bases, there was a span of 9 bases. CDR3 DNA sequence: TGTGCCAGCAGTTACAAGAGCCAGAGCACAGATACGCAGTATTTT. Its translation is CASSYKSQSTDTQYF.

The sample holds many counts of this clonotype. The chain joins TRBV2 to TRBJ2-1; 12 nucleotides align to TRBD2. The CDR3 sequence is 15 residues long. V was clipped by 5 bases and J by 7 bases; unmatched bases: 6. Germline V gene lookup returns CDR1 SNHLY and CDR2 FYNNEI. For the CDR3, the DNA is TGTGCCAGCAGTTCACTAGCGGGAGGTCCTAATGAGCAGTTCTTC. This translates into CASSSLAGGPNEQFF.

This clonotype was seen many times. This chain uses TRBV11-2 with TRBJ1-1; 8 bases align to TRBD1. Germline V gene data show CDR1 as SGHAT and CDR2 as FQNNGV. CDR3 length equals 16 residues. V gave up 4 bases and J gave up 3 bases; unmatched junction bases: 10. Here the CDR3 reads CASSSWTGKRDTEAFF. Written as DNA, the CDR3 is TGTGCCAGCAGCTCTTGGACAGGGAAACGTGACACTGAAGCTTTCTTT.

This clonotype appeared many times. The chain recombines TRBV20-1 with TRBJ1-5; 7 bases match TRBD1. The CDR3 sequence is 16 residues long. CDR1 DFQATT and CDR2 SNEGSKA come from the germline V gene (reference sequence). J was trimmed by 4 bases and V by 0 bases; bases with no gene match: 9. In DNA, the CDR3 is TGCAGTGCTAGAGATGAGCAGGGGGTCGGGAATCAGCCCCAGCATTTT. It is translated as CSARDEQGVGNQPQHF.

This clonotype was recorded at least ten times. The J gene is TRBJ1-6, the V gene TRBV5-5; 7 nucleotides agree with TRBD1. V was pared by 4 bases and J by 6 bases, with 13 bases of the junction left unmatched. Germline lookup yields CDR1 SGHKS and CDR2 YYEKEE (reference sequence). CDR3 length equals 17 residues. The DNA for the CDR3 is TGTGCCAGCAGCCGAGCCTTTCGGGACAGACCTAATTCACCCCTCCACTTT. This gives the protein CASSRAFRDRPNSPLHF.

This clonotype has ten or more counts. The CDR3 loop reads CASSPDGNNQPQHF. The CDR3 DNA is TGTGCCAGCAGTCCCGACGGTAACAATCAGCCCCAGCATTTT. The chain uses TRBV2 and TRBJ1-5; D gene ambiguous. This CDR3 has 14 amino acids. V lost 5 bases and J lost 3, with 11 bases in between. In germline, CDR1 is SNHLY, CDR2 FYNNEI. The variable domain in full, completed from reference TRBV2 and TRBJ1-5, reads EPEVTQTPSHQVTQMGQEVILRCVPISNHLYFYWYRQILGQKVEFLVSFYNNEISEKSEIFDDQFSVERPDGSNFTLKIRSTKLEDSAMYFCASSPDGNNQPQHFGDGTRLSIL.

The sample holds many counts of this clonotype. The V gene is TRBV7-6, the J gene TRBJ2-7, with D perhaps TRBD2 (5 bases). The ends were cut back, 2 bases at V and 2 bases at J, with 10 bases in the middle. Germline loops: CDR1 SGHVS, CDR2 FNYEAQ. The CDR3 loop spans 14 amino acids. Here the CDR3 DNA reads TGTGCCAGCAGCTTAATAGGAGGCCCCTACGAGCAGTACTTC. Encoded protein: CASSLIGGPYEQYF.

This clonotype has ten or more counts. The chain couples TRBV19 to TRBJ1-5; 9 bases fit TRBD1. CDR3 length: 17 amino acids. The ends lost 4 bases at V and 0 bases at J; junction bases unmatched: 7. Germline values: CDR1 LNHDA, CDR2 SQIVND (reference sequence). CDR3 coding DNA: TGTGCCAGTAGTACCCGGGACAGGGCTTATAGCAATCAGCCCCAGCATTTT. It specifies CASSTRDRAYSNQPQHF.

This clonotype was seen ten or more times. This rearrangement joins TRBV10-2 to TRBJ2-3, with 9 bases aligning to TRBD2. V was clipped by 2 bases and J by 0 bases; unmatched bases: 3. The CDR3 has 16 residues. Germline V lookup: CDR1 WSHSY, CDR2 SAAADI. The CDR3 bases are TGCGCCAGCAGTGAGCCAGGACTAGCGAGCACAGATACGCAGTATTTT. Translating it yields CASSEPGLASTDTQYF.

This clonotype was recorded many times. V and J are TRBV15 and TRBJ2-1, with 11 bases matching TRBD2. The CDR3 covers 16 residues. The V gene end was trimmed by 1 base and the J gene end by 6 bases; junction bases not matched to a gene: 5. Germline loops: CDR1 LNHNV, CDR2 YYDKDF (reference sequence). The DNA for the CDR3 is TGTGCCACCAGCAGAGCCCCTAGCGGGGGGATCAATGAGCAGTTCTTC. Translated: CATSRAPSGGINEQFF.